What follows are 17 T cell receptor beta chains derived from one specimen sequenced in a study of blood T cell repertoires in COVID-19. Profiled with immunoSEQ multiplex PCR; TCRdb holds only in-frame clones, not every one. Of fewer than 350,000 clones in the sample, roughly 90% were seen once. Sample: peripheral blood. The source is a woman in her seventies with COVID-19, enrolled during active disease.

V usage is TRBV11-2 and J usage is TRBJ2-1; 11 bases are shared with TRBD1. From germline, CDR1 is SGHAT and CDR2 FQNNGV. This CDR3 region has 15 residues. V lost 1 base to trimming and J lost 7 bases; unmatched junction nucleotides: 3. The CDR3 nucleotides read TGTGCCAGCAGCTTAGGGGACAGGGGGGGTAATGAGCAGTTCTTC. Translation gives CASSLGDRGGNEQFF.

The chain carries TRBV2 and TRBJ2-7, with D unresolved. V was trimmed by 5 bases and J by 4 bases, leaving 6 bases between them. The CDR3 extends over 11 amino acids. Germline values: CDR1 SNHLY, CDR2 FYNNEI. CDR3: CASSPLYEQYF. The CDR3 coding sequence is TGTGCCAGCAGTCCTCTTTACGAGCAGTACTTC.

The sample holds one count of this clone. The chain is built from TRBV13 and TRBJ1-1; maybe TRBD1 (5 bases). The germline gives CDR1 PRHDT, CDR2 FYEKMQ (reference sequence). The CDR3 loop spans 14 amino acids. V lost 6 bases, J lost 4 bases, and 15 bases lay in between. The CDR3 nucleotides are TGTGCCAGCAGATTCAGGGACTTCGGCACTGAAGCTTTCTTT. It translates to CASRFRDFGTEAFF.

This chain links TRBV29-1 with TRBJ2-3, with TRBD2 matching 11 bases. J was trimmed by 2 bases and V by 4 bases; bases with no gene match: 5. This CDR3 contains 15 residues. Germline values: CDR1 SQVTM, CDR2 ANQGSEA. The CDR3 loop reads CSVVGTSGYTDTQYF. DNA of the CDR3: TGCAGCGTTGTTGGGACTAGCGGATACACAGATACGCAGTATTTT.

The chain carries TRBV5-1 and TRBJ2-2; 8 bases fit TRBD1. CDR3 length: 14 residues. V gave up 9 bases and J gave up 7 bases; unmatched junction bases: 11. Germline CDR1 reads SGHRS; CDR2 reads YFSETQ. CDR3 region: CATARTGISGELFF. The CDR3, as DNA: TGCGCCACCGCTCGGACAGGGATCAGCGGGGAGCTGTTTTTT.

The CDR3 loop is CASSAQGNYGYTF. CDR3 nucleotides: TGTGCCAGCAGTGCACAGGGGAACTATGGCTACACCTTC. This chain connects TRBV6-6 to TRBJ1-2; 7 bases are a match to TRBD1. CDR1 is MNHNY, CDR2 SVGAGI, per germline (reference sequence). CDR3 length equals 13 residues. With V trimmed by 5 bases and J by 2 bases, 2 bases remained unmatched.

The chain has TRBV28 and TRBJ1-5, with D unclear. Germline CDR1 MDHEN, CDR2 SYDVKM. CDR3 length equals 13 residues. Trimming shortened V by 4 bases and J by 3 bases, and 7 bases separated the two germline ends. The CDR3 DNA sequence: TGTGCCAGCAGTTGGAGGCTCAATCAGCCCCAGCATTTT. Translation: CASSWRLNQPQHF.

J is TRBJ1-5 and V is TRBV3-1 (or the pseudogene TRBV3-2); 10 nucleotides align to TRBD1. The germline V gene has CDR1 LGHDT and CDR2 YNNKEL (reference sequence). V lost 5 bases, J lost 3 bases, and 4 bases stayed unmatched. This CDR3 is 15 amino acids long. The CDR3 is CASSWGTGVNQPQHF. CDR3 nucleotide sequence: TGTGCCAGCAGCTGGGGGACAGGGGTCAATCAGCCCCAGCATTTT.

The V and J genes are TRBV24-1 and TRBJ1-5; a possible D gene is TRBD1 (6 bases). V was shortened by 6 bases and J by 6 bases, with 14 bases between the two germline ends. CDR3 size: 14 residues. From germline, CDR1 is KGHDR and CDR2 SFDVKD. The CDR3: CATSPPQGRQPQHF. The CDR3 DNA sequence: TGTGCCACCAGTCCGCCACAGGGACGTCAGCCCCAGCATTTT.

The rearrangement joins TRBV27 to TRBJ1-2; TRBD1 aligns across 7 bases. CDR3 length equals 16 residues. Germline CDR1 reads MNHEY; CDR2 reads SMNVEV (reference sequence). With V trimmed by 1 base and J by 5 bases, 10 bases remained unmatched. CDR3 coding DNA: TGTGCCAGCAGTTTATTCGGCCAGGGGGGACGATATGGCTACACCTTC. Its protein product is CASSLFGQGGRYGYTF.

CDR3: CASSLHPGTGGSPLHF. In DNA, the CDR3 is TGTGCCAGCAGTCTTCACCCCGGGACAGGGGGTTCACCCCTCCACTTT. The V and J genes are TRBV2 and TRBJ1-6; 11 positions match TRBD1. The CDR3 loop spans 16 amino acids. Germline V gene lookup returns CDR1 SNHLY and CDR2 FYNNEI. The V segment lost 5 bases and the J segment 9 bases; nucleotides outside the gene matches: 9.

The V gene is TRBV19, the J gene TRBJ1-1; 9 nucleotides align to TRBD1. From germline, CDR1 is LNHDA and CDR2 SQIVND (reference sequence). J gave up 1 base and V 4 bases, and 1 base lay outside the gene matches. The CDR3 spans 14 residues. The CDR3 region has the DNA TGTGCCAGTAGTAGGACAGGGGCGAACACTGAAGCTTTCTTT. Protein product: CASSRTGANTEAFF.

The CDR3 coding sequence is TGTGCCAGCGGAGACAGTAATTCACCCCTCCACTTT. Translating gives CASGDSNSPLHF. The J gene is TRBJ1-6, the V gene TRBV21-1; the listed D gene, TRBD1, was not tested against the DNA. TRBV21-1 is a known pseudogene. The CDR3 loop spans 12 amino acids.

The CDR3 loop is CASSYDGDYGYTF. The DNA for the CDR3 is TGTGCCAGCAGTTATGACGGAGACTATGGCTACACCTTC. The rearrangement links TRBV6-5 to TRBJ1-2; D unresolved. The V end was cut by 3 bases, the J end by 3 bases, with 8 bases between. The germline gives CDR1 MNHEY, CDR2 SVGAGI. This CDR3 comprises 13 residues.

The J gene is TRBJ2-7, the V gene TRBV12-5, with D perhaps matching TRBD2 (6 bases). The CDR3 sequence is 16 residues long. Trimming took off 0 bases at V and 2 bases at J, with 14 bases between the two ends. From germline, CDR1 is LGHNT and CDR2 FRNRAP. The CDR3 loop reads CASGLVHGGITYEQYF. CDR3 nucleotide sequence: TGTGCTAGTGGTTTGGTACACGGGGGTATTACCTACGAGCAGTACTTC.

The chain uses TRBV29-1 and TRBJ2-2, with D possibly TRBD1 on 6 matching bases. The CDR3 totals 14 residues. Germline values: CDR1 SQVTM, CDR2 ANQGSEA. Between the trimmed V and J ends, which lost 4 bases and 7 bases, there was a span of 16 bases. CDR3 in amino acids: CSVGTGTYGGELFF. As DNA, the CDR3 is TGCAGCGTTGGAACAGGGACGTACGGCGGGGAGCTGTTTTTT.

The V call is TRBV28, the J call TRBJ1-2; D is ambiguous. Germline lookup yields CDR1 MDHEN and CDR2 SYDVKM. The V end lost 5 bases, the J end lost 0 bases, and 16 bases lay between the germline ends. The CDR3 covers 16 residues. The CDR3 DNA sequence: TGTGCCAGCAGTCCCCAATCCGGGAGCTCTAACTATGGCTACACCTTC. Protein sequence: CASSPQSGSSNYGYTF.